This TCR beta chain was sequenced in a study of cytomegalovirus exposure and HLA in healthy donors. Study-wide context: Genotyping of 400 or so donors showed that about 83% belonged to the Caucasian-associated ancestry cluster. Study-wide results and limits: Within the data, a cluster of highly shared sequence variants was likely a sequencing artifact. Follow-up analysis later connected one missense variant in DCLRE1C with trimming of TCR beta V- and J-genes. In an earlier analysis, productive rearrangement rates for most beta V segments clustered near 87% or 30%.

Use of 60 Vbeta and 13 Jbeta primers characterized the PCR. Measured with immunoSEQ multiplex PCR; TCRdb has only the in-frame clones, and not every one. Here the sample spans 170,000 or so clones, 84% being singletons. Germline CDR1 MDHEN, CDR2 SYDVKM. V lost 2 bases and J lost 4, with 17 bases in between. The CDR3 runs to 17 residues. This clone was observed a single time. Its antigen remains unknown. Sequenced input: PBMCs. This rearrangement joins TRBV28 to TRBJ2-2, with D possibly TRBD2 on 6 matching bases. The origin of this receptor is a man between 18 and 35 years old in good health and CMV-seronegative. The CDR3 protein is CASSLPPGRGSTGELFF. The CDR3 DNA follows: TGTGCCAGCAGTTTACCTCCAGGTCGGGGGAGCACCGGGGAGCTGTTTTTT.